This paragraph covers one T cell receptor (beta chain) sequence. The antigen is undetermined. The sample comes from a study of beta chain features in type 1 diabetes. Study-wide findings and caveats: Among all four CD4+ subsets, Type 1 diabetes patients had TCRB CDR3s that were moderately but significantly shorter.

The authors reverse transcribed all of the isolated RNA, so sequencing captured expressed TCRB transcripts. Deep immunoSEQ sequencing covered naive, central memory and regulatory T cell samples. Data came from immunoSEQ multiplex PCR; TCRdb stores just in-frame clones and leaves some out. The table records more than 250,000 clones, approximately 14% of them present only once. CDR3 length equals 14 residues. Germline CDR1 is SGHDT and CDR2 is YYEEEE. Between the trimmed V and J ends, which lost 4 bases and 0 bases, there was a span of 10 bases. The V call is TRBV5-6, the J call TRBJ1-2; maybe TRBD1 (5 bases). The clonotype originates from a man between 25 and 39 years old with type 1 diabetes. Sample: naive CD4+ T cells from blood. CDR3 protein: CASSGGGANYGYTF. The CDR3 bases are TGTGCCAGCAGCGGTGGGGGGGCTAACTATGGCTACACCTTC.